The T cell receptor beta chain described here comes from a study of vaccination effects on CD4 cells after COVID-19. Study details: Everyone in the study got two shots of either the BNT162b2 or mRNA-1273 vaccine.

From germline, CDR1 is SGHNT and CDR2 YYREEE (reference sequence). V was shortened by 4 bases and J by 6 bases, with 11 bases between the two germline ends. The CDR3 consists of 14 residues. Remarks on this clone: Its specificity is not known.

TCRdb's table, derived via immunoSEQ multiplex PCR, lists solely in-frame clones and lacks some. The sample lists around 26,000 clones; around three quarters were seen once. The study's findings and limits: Few convalescent patients were studied, and early post-infection samples were lacking.

ViraFEST assay sequencing came after antigen-specific CD4+ T cells were expanded with viral peptide pools. Upon completion of about eleven days in culture, CD4+ T cells were isolated. SARS-CoV-2 infection was confirmed by PCR in the person between March and December 2020. They grew 1.8 million or so PBMC in each well, adding approximately 10 IU/ml IL-2 and about 9.5 ug/ml peptides. Half-medium changes using IL-2 medium occurred on days 3 and 7. This material consisted of CD4+ T cells from PBMCs cultured with HCoV-NL63 spike peptides, taken before COVID-19 vaccination. This chain joins TRBV5-4 and TRBJ1-6, with D possibly matching TRBD1 (6 bases). The clonotype comes from a human donor who had a prior SARS-CoV-2 infection. In DNA form, the CDR3 reads TGTGCCAGCAGCGCCACAGGGTTTAATTCACCCCTCCACTTT. Translated, it gives CASSATGFNSPLHF.